A single sample is the source of the 9 T cell receptor beta chains below, sequenced in a study of blood T cell repertoires in COVID-19. Only in-frame clones appear in the TCRdb table, and some are missing; sequencing was by immunoSEQ multiplex PCR. The sample lists some 240,000 clones; approximately 82% were seen once. The sequenced sample consisted of peripheral blood. All receptors derive from a middle-aged man with active or convalescent COVID-19.

CDR3 amino acids: CSVEDSIIRGRGRYGYTF. DNA for the CDR3: TGCAGCGTTGAAGATTCGATAATAAGGGGGCGAGGGCGCTATGGCTACACCTTC. The gene calls are TRBV29-1 and TRBJ1-2; 7 positions match TRBD1. The CDR3 spans 18 residues. J gave up 4 bases and V 0 bases, and 17 bases lay outside the gene matches. The V gene's germline CDR1 is SQVTM and CDR2 ANQGSEA.

The chain is built from TRBV5-1 and TRBJ2-5; 12 positions agree with TRBD1. Per germline, CDR1 SGHRS and CDR2 YFSETQ. The V segment lost 4 bases and the J segment 7 bases; nucleotides outside the gene matches: 8. This CDR3 region has 15 residues. CDR3 sequence: CASSARDRGQGTQYF. The DNA for the CDR3 is TGCGCCAGCAGCGCACGGGACAGGGGGCAGGGGACCCAGTACTTC.

The chain joins TRBV2 to TRBJ1-5; 10 nucleotides agree with TRBD1. CDR1 SNHLY and CDR2 FYNNEI come from the germline V gene. The junction had 10 bases not matched to a gene; V was cut back by 4 bases and J by 4 bases. CDR3 length equals 17 residues. CDR3 DNA sequence: TGTGCCAGCAGTGGGACAGGGGGAAGCGGGGGGAATCAGCCCCAGCATTTT. Encoded protein: CASSGTGGSGGNQPQHF.

This sequence joins TRBV6-5 and TRBJ2-7; a possible D gene is TRBD1 (5 bases). The germline CDR1 and CDR2 sequences are MNHEY and SVGAGI. The CDR3 loop spans 13 amino acids. V was cut by 4 bases and J by 5 bases, with 12 bases left in between. This CDR3 is CASSWAGKNEQYF. Written as DNA, the CDR3 is TGTGCCAGCAGTTGGGCAGGGAAAAACGAGCAGTACTTC.

The chain carries TRBV3-1 (or the pseudogene TRBV3-2) and TRBJ1-2, with 9 bases identical to TRBD1. The CDR3 is 15 residues long. Losses at the gene ends were 4 bases for V and 5 bases for J; bases not matched to a gene: 8. In germline, CDR1 is LGHDT, CDR2 YNNKEL (reference sequence). In DNA, the CDR3 is TGTGCCAGCAGCCTCCAGGGACAGGGCACATATGGCTACACCTTC. Translated: CASSLQGQGTYGYTF.

The chain recombines TRBV4-1 with TRBJ1-5; D unresolved. The CDR3 sequence is 16 residues long. Germline values: CDR1 MGHRA, CDR2 YSYEKL. Trimming took 0 bases from V and 4 from J, leaving 13 bases between them. The CDR3, as DNA: TGCGCCAGCAGCCAAGATGTTTTAAGCTTTAATCAGCCCCAGCATTTT. Translating gives CASSQDVLSFNQPQHF.

The chain has TRBV5-8 and TRBJ1-3, with D tentatively TRBD1 (6 bases). This CDR3 comprises 14 residues. The ends were cut back, 4 bases at V and 4 bases at J, with 12 bases in the middle. From germline, CDR1 is SGHTS and CDR2 YDEGEE. The chain's CDR3 is CASSQQGRGNTIYF. CDR3 DNA: TGTGCCAGCAGCCAACAGGGCCGCGGAAACACCATATATTTT.

The CDR3 sequence: CASAGQSGANVLTF. CDR3 DNA sequence: TGTGCCAGCGCCGGACAGTCTGGGGCCAACGTCCTGACTTTC. This chain uses TRBV7-9 with TRBJ2-6, with TRBD1 as a possible D gene (6 bases). Germline values: CDR1 SEHNR, CDR2 FQNEAQ (reference sequence). Trimming removed 8 bases at V and 1 base at J, with 9 bases between. The CDR3 length is 14 residues.

This chain uses TRBV2 with TRBJ1-5, with D unresolved. CDR1 is SNHLY, CDR2 FYNNEI, per germline. The CDR3 length is 15 residues. V was trimmed by 6 bases and J by 0 bases, leaving 12 bases between them. CDR3 sequence reads: CASRERRLSNQPQHF. In nucleotides, the CDR3 is TGTGCCAGCAGGGAGAGGCGTCTTAGCAATCAGCCCCAGCATTTT.